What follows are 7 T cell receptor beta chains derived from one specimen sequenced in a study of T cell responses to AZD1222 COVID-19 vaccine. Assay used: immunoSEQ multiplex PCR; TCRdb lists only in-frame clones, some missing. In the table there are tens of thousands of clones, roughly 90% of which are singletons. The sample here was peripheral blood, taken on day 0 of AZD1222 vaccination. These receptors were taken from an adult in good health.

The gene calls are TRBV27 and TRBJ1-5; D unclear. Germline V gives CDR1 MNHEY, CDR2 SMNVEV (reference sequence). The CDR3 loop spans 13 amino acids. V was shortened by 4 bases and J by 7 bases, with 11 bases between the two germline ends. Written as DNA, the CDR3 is TGTGCCAGCAGTTCGTATGGAGCACAGCCCCAGCATTTT. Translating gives CASSSYGAQPQHF.

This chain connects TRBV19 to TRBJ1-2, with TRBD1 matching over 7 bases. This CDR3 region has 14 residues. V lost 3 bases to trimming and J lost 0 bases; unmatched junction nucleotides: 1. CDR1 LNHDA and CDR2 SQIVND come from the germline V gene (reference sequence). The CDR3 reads CASSIGQANYGYTF. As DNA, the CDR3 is TGTGCCAGTAGTATCGGACAGGCTAACTATGGCTACACCTTC.

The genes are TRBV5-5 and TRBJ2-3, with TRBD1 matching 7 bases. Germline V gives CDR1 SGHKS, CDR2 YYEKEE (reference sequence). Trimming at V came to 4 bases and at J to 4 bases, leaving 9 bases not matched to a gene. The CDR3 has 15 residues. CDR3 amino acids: CASSPRFTGADTQYF. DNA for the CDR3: TGTGCCAGCAGCCCTCGGTTTACAGGGGCAGATACGCAGTATTTT. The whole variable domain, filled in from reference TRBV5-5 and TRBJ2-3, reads DAGVTQSPTHLIKTRGQQVTLRCSPISGHKSVSWYQQVLGQGPQFIFQYYEKEERGRGNFPDRFSARQFPNYSSELNVNALLLGDSALYLCASSPRFTGADTQYFGPGTRLTVL.

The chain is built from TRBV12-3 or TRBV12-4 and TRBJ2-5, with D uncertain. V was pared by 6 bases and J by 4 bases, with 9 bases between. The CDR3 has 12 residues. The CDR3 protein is CASRTSLETQYF. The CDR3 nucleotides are TGTGCCAGCAGGACGTCCTTAGAGACCCAGTACTTC.

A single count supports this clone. Written as DNA, the CDR3 is TGCGCCAGCAGTCGAGGAGGGTCGGACACTGAAGCTTTCTTT. Its protein product is CASSRGGSDTEAFF. The rearrangement uses TRBV5-1 and TRBJ1-1; D ambiguous. The germline gives CDR1 SGHRS, CDR2 YFSETQ. The CDR3 consists of 14 residues. V lost 5 bases and J lost 3, with 14 bases in between.

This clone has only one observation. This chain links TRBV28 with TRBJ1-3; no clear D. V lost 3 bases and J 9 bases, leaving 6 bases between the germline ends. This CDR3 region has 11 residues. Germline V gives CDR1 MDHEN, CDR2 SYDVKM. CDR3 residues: CASSFSTTIYF. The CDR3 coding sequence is TGTGCCAGCAGTTTTTCGACCACCATATATTTT.

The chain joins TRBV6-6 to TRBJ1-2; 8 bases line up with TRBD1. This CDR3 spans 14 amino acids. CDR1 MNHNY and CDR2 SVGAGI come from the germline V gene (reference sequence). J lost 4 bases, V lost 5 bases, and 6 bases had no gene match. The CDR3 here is CASSLTGVVYGYTF. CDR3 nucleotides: TGTGCCAGCAGTCTGACAGGGGTGGTCTATGGCTACACCTTC.